This is a list of T cell receptor beta chains from one sample in a study of response to subunit inactivated influenza vaccine. TCRdb itself ran the RT-PCR reads through MiXCR, one entry per CDR3 protein. The sample holds some 180,000 distinct CDR3 sequences, 7.5% to 10% seen once. This sample comprised non-naive T cells sorted from PBMCs, obtained on the day of vaccination. These receptors originate from a man between 45 and 60 years old who received an inactivated influenza vaccine. Each CDR3 is given with its conserved first and last residue. A D gene is named only where the DNA matches it firmly. Size tells how often a clone was seen (once, few, many) or the class of an expanded clone, and some rows leave it out.

D gene: -
clone size: -
J gene: TRBJ2-2
V gene: TRBV5-6
CDR3 DNA: TGTGCCAGCAGCCCCCGGCCGGGACCCTTTTTGGGGGAGCTGTTTTTT
CDR3 protein: CASSPRPGPFLGELFF

D gene: TRBD2
clone size: many
J gene: TRBJ2-7
V gene: TRBV6-2/TRBV6-3
CDR3 DNA: TGTGCCAGCAGTTACTTGGGACTAGCGGGAGTTTTTGAGCAGTACTTC
CDR3 protein: CASSYLGLAGVFEQYF

D gene: -
clone size: few
J gene: TRBJ2-5
V gene: TRBV6-1
CDR3 DNA: TGTGCCAGCAGTGAGCCGGGTGGAGGGACCCAGTACTTC
CDR3 protein: CASSEPGGGTQYF

D gene: TRBD2
clone size: few
J gene: TRBJ2-3
V gene: TRBV7-9
CDR3 DNA: TGTGCCAGCAGGCTGGGGTGGGGGGGGGTTACACCCACAGATACGCAGTATTTT
CDR3 protein: CASRLGWGGVTPTDTQYF

D gene: TRBD1
clone size: many
J gene: TRBJ2-1
V gene: TRBV5-1
CDR3 DNA: TGCGCCAGCAGCTTGGTGGGACAGGGGAGAGATGAGCAGTTCTTC
CDR3 protein: CASSLVGQGRDEQFF

D gene: -
clone size: few
J gene: TRBJ2-7
V gene: TRBV6-1
CDR3 DNA: TGTGCCAGCAGCCTATCGGGAGACAGGACCTACGAGCAGTACTTC
CDR3 protein: CASSLSGDRTYEQYF

D gene: TRBD2
clone size: -
J gene: TRBJ2-1
V gene: TRBV28
CDR3 DNA: TGTGCCAGCAGACCTCAACTAGCGGCCCTTTGGGGTGAGCAGTTCTTC
CDR3 protein: CASRPQLAALWGEQFF

D gene: -
clone size: few
J gene: TRBJ2-2
V gene: TRBV4-3
CDR3 DNA: TGCGCCAGCAGCCAAGTCTGGCAGACAAACACCGGGGAGCTGTTTTTT
CDR3 protein: CASSQVWQTNTGELFF

D gene: -
clone size: -
J gene: TRBJ2-7
V gene: TRBV28
CDR3 DNA: TGTGCCAGCACCCCAGGGGGGTCAACCTACGAGCAGTACTTC
CDR3 protein: CASTPGGSTYEQYF

D gene: -
clone size: once
J gene: TRBJ2-7
V gene: TRBV19
CDR3 DNA: TGTGCCAGTAGGTCGGGCGGACCTCCCTACGAGCAGTACTTC
CDR3 protein: CASRSGGPPYEQYF

D gene: TRBD1
clone size: few
J gene: TRBJ1-3
V gene: TRBV2
CDR3 DNA: TGTGCCAGCAGTGAAGCCTCGGGACAGGGATATGGAAACACCATATATTTT
CDR3 protein: CASSEASGQGYGNTIYF

D gene: TRBD1
clone size: -
J gene: TRBJ2-7
V gene: TRBV28
CDR3 DNA: TGTGCCAGCATTGGACAGGGACACGAGCAGTACTTC
CDR3 protein: CASIGQGHEQYF

D gene: TRBD1
clone size: few
J gene: TRBJ2-1
V gene: TRBV15
CDR3 DNA: TGTGCCACCAGCAGAATACAGGGGAATGAGCAGTTCTTC
CDR3 protein: CATSRIQGNEQFF

D gene: TRBD2
clone size: -
J gene: TRBJ2-1
V gene: TRBV29-1
CDR3 DNA: TGCAGCGTCGTTACTAGCGTGCAGCAGTTCTTC
CDR3 protein: CSVVTSVQQFF

D gene: -
clone size: -
J gene: TRBJ2-3
V gene: TRBV9
CDR3 DNA: TGTGCCAGCAGCGTAAGTTCGCCCGGGTCTTGGGGAATTCGGACAGATACGCAGTATTTT
CDR3 protein: CASSVSSPGSWGIRTDTQYF

D gene: TRBD1
clone size: few
J gene: TRBJ2-3
V gene: TRBV7-9
CDR3 DNA: TGTGCCAGCAGCTTACCCATGACAGGGTGGGTTGAGGATACGCAGTATTTT
CDR3 protein: CASSLPMTGWVEDTQYF

D gene: TRBD2
clone size: few
J gene: TRBJ2-7
V gene: TRBV3-1
CDR3 DNA: TGTGCCAGCAGCCAAGTTGCAGCGGGAGTAGGCGAGCAGTACTTC
CDR3 protein: CASSQVAAGVGEQYF

D gene: TRBD1
clone size: -
J gene: TRBJ1-1
V gene: TRBV30
CDR3 DNA: TGTGCCTGGAGCCGGGACAGGGCCGAAAGAGCTTTCTTT
CDR3 protein: CAWSRDRAERAFF

D gene: -
clone size: many
J gene: TRBJ1-4
V gene: TRBV20-1
CDR3 DNA: TGCAGTGCAACAACAGTGAATGAAAAACTGTTTTTT
CDR3 protein: CSATTVNEKLFF

D gene: -
clone size: -
J gene: TRBJ1-1
V gene: TRBV10-3
CDR3 DNA: TGTGCCATCAGTGACTCGGGGGGCGGGAGGGCTGAAGCTTTCTTT
CDR3 protein: CAISDSGGGRAEAFF

D gene: TRBD2
clone size: many
J gene: TRBJ2-1
V gene: TRBV14
CDR3 DNA: TGTGCCAGCAGCAATAGCGGGAGGTTCAATGAGCAGTTCTTC
CDR3 protein: CASSNSGRFNEQFF

D gene: -
clone size: few
J gene: TRBJ2-1
V gene: TRBV12-3/TRBV12-4
CDR3 DNA: TGTGCCAGCAGAAGGGCGGGTGGGGTTGGAGTAGAGCAGTTCTTC
CDR3 protein: CASRRAGGVGVEQFF

D gene: TRBD1
clone size: -
J gene: TRBJ2-3
V gene: TRBV28
CDR3 DNA: TGTGCCAGCAGCCCATTGGGGCAGGGGGCGGGAGATACGCAGTATTTT
CDR3 protein: CASSPLGQGAGDTQYF

D gene: -
clone size: many
J gene: TRBJ1-4
V gene: TRBV28
CDR3 DNA: TGTGCCAGCAGTTTATTTGGGGGAACTAATGAAAAACTGTTTTTT
CDR3 protein: CASSLFGGTNEKLFF

D gene: -
clone size: many
J gene: TRBJ2-2
V gene: TRBV6-2/TRBV6-3
CDR3 DNA: TGTGCCAGCAGCCAAGGATCCGGGGAGCTGTTTTTT
CDR3 protein: CASSQGSGELFF

D gene: -
clone size: -
J gene: TRBJ2-7
V gene: TRBV6-2/TRBV6-3
CDR3 DNA: TGTGCCAGCAGTTCCCCGGACCCCATATATAACTACGAGCAGTACTTC
CDR3 protein: CASSSPDPIYNYEQYF

D gene: TRBD2
clone size: many
J gene: TRBJ2-1
V gene: TRBV11-2
CDR3 DNA: TGTGCCAGCAGCTTAGAAAGCGGGGATGAGCAGTTCTTC
CDR3 protein: CASSLESGDEQFF

D gene: TRBD1
clone size: -
J gene: TRBJ1-2
V gene: TRBV20-1
CDR3 DNA: TGCAGTGCTAGTGCCAAGGGGACAGGGGGACTTGATGGCTACACCTTC
CDR3 protein: CSASAKGTGGLDGYTF

D gene: TRBD1
clone size: many
J gene: TRBJ1-6
V gene: TRBV20-1
CDR3 DNA: TGCAGTGCTAGAGACCTAGACAGGGATCGCTCCTATAATTCACCCCTCCACTTT
CDR3 protein: CSARDLDRDRSYNSPLHF

D gene: -
clone size: few
J gene: TRBJ1-4
V gene: TRBV5-1
CDR3 DNA: TGCGCCAGCAGCTTTGGGCCAACTAATGAAAAACTGTTTTTT
CDR3 protein: CASSFGPTNEKLFF

D gene: TRBD2
clone size: many
J gene: TRBJ2-1
V gene: TRBV10-3
CDR3 DNA: TGTGCCATCAGGGGTGGTTCTAGCGGGCTAAATGAGCAGTTCTTC
CDR3 protein: CAIRGGSSGLNEQFF

D gene: -
clone size: -
J gene: TRBJ2-5
V gene: TRBV6-2/TRBV6-3
CDR3 DNA: TGTGCCAGCAGTTACCCCCTCCAGGGATTAAGAGAGACCCAGTACTTC
CDR3 protein: CASSYPLQGLRETQYF

D gene: TRBD2
clone size: few
J gene: TRBJ2-1
V gene: TRBV30
CDR3 DNA: TGTGCCTTGAGAGGCGAAGCGGGGGTAAATGAGCAGTTCTTC
CDR3 protein: CALRGEAGVNEQFF

D gene: TRBD1
clone size: many
J gene: TRBJ2-7
V gene: TRBV12-3/TRBV12-4
CDR3 DNA: TGTGCCAGCAGTTTACGTGGGACAGGGGGCACCTACGAGCAGTACTTC
CDR3 protein: CASSLRGTGGTYEQYF

D gene: -
clone size: few
J gene: TRBJ2-7
V gene: TRBV28
CDR3 DNA: TGTGCCAGCAGTGCCCGACGGGGGTCCTACGAGCAGTACTTC
CDR3 protein: CASSARRGSYEQYF

D gene: -
clone size: many
J gene: TRBJ2-5
V gene: TRBV6-6
CDR3 DNA: TGTGCCAGCGGGAGGGGGGAGGGGGAGACCCAGTACTTC
CDR3 protein: CASGRGEGETQYF

D gene: TRBD2
clone size: -
J gene: TRBJ2-7
V gene: TRBV6-2/TRBV6-3
CDR3 DNA: TGTGCCAGCAGTTACGCCGGGACTAGCTCCTACGAGCAGTACTTC
CDR3 protein: CASSYAGTSSYEQYF

D gene: TRBD1
clone size: few
J gene: TRBJ1-4
V gene: TRBV5-1
CDR3 DNA: TGCGCCAGCAGACCGGACAGGGATTTAGAAAAACTGTTTTTT
CDR3 protein: CASRPDRDLEKLFF

D gene: -
clone size: few
J gene: TRBJ2-1
V gene: TRBV4-1
CDR3 DNA: TGCGCCAGCAGCCAAGACAGTTTCTCCTACAATGAGCAGTTCTTC
CDR3 protein: CASSQDSFSYNEQFF

D gene: -
clone size: few
J gene: TRBJ2-1
V gene: TRBV9
CDR3 DNA: TGTGCCAGCAGCGTAGGGGGTAGCGGCTCTTCCTACAATGAGCAGTTCTTC
CDR3 protein: CASSVGGSGSSYNEQFF

D gene: -
clone size: many
J gene: TRBJ1-1
V gene: TRBV4-2
CDR3 DNA: TGTGCCAGCAGCCCCGGGAGTTTTATGAACACTGAAGCTTTCTTT
CDR3 protein: CASSPGSFMNTEAFF

D gene: -
clone size: many
J gene: TRBJ2-3
V gene: TRBV29-1
CDR3 DNA: TGCAGCGTACAGACATCCCTTGATACGCAGTATTTT
CDR3 protein: CSVQTSLDTQYF

D gene: TRBD1
clone size: few
J gene: TRBJ1-2
V gene: TRBV11-1
CDR3 DNA: TGTGCCAGCAGCTCCCGAAAACTACAGGGGGCGCGGGGCTATGGCTACACCTTC
CDR3 protein: CASSSRKLQGARGYGYTF

D gene: -
clone size: many
J gene: TRBJ2-1
V gene: TRBV5-1
CDR3 DNA: TGCGCCAGCAGCGAATTTGACGGTGACAATGAGCAGTTCTTC
CDR3 protein: CASSEFDGDNEQFF

D gene: TRBD1
clone size: -
J gene: TRBJ1-2
V gene: TRBV3-1
CDR3 DNA: TGTGCCAGCAGCCCCACTAGAACAGGGGGTTTCTATGGCTACACCTTC
CDR3 protein: CASSPTRTGGFYGYTF

D gene: -
clone size: once
J gene: TRBJ1-1
V gene: TRBV4-2
CDR3 DNA: TGTGCCAGCAGCCAAGACCTCTGGATAGCCACTGAAGCTTTCTTT
CDR3 protein: CASSQDLWIATEAFF

D gene: TRBD2
clone size: -
J gene: TRBJ2-7
V gene: TRBV20-1
CDR3 DNA: TGCAGTGCTAGAGTGTCGGGCGGGGGGAGGTCCTACGAGCAGTACTTC
CDR3 protein: CSARVSGGGRSYEQYF

D gene: TRBD1
clone size: many
J gene: TRBJ2-1
V gene: TRBV7-9
CDR3 DNA: TGTGCCAGCATCCTTCAGGGGGTCTACAATGAGCAGTTCTTC
CDR3 protein: CASILQGVYNEQFF

D gene: -
clone size: -
J gene: TRBJ2-5
V gene: TRBV7-8
CDR3 DNA: TGTGCCAGCAGCGAGACAGAGAGCCAAGAGACCCAGTACTTC
CDR3 protein: CASSETESQETQYF

D gene: -
clone size: many
J gene: TRBJ2-2
V gene: TRBV4-3
CDR3 DNA: TGCGCCAGCAGCCAAGATGGTCTAGCAGGCACCGGGGAGCTGTTTTTT
CDR3 protein: CASSQDGLAGTGELFF

D gene: -
clone size: few
J gene: TRBJ1-3
V gene: TRBV10-2
CDR3 DNA: TGCGCCAGCACCTCTGGAAACACCATATATTTT
CDR3 protein: CASTSGNTIYF

D gene: TRBD1
clone size: many
J gene: TRBJ1-5
V gene: TRBV27
CDR3 DNA: TGTGCCAGCAGTCCGGGGACAGGGGGTCGGGGTCAGCCCCAGCATTTT
CDR3 protein: CASSPGTGGRGQPQHF

D gene: TRBD1
clone size: many
J gene: TRBJ2-5
V gene: TRBV7-2
CDR3 DNA: TGTGCCAGCAGCGAATTGACAGGGGGCGTAGGGACCCAGTACTTC
CDR3 protein: CASSELTGGVGTQYF